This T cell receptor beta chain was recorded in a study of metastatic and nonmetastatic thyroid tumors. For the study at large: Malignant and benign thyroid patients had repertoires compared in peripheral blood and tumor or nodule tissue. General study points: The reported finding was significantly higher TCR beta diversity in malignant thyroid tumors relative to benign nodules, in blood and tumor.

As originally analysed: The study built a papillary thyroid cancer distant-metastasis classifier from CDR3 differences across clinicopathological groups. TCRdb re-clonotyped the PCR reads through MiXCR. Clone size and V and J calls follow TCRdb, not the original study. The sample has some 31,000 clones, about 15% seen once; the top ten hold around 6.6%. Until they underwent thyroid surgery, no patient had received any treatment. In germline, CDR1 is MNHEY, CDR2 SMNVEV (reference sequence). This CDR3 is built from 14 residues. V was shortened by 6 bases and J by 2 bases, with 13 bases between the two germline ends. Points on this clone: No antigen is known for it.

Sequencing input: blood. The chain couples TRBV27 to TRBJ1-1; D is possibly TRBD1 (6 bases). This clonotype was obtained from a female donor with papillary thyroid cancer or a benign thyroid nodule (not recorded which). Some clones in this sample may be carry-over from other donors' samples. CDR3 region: CASRRGGQNTEAFF. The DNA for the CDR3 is TGTGCCAGCAGACGCGGGGGGCAAAACACTGAAGCTTTCTTT.